This TCR beta chain was sequenced in a study of blood T cell repertoires in COVID-19. In the authors' methods: Reference gene primer amplification yielded estimated nucleated cell counts. Repertoires were generated with immunoSEQ multiplex PCR, while TCRdb's copy carries only in-frame clones and drops some. That table gives V, J and clone size, and the DNA gave D and trimming. The sample has about 120,000 clones; approximately 85% are singletons. V shed 0 bases and J shed 5 bases, with 14 bases lying between them. The germline V gene has CDR1 LNHDA and CDR2 SQIVND (reference sequence). The CDR3 extends over 17 amino acids.

This TCR derives from a human donor in a cohort sampled during active COVID-19. This chain joins TRBV19 and TRBJ1-6; no definite D call. Sequenced sample: peripheral blood. The CDR3 sequence: CASSIDQPGKDNSPLHF. DNA for the CDR3: TGTGCCAGTAGTATAGACCAACCAGGAAAAGATAATTCACCCCTCCACTTT.